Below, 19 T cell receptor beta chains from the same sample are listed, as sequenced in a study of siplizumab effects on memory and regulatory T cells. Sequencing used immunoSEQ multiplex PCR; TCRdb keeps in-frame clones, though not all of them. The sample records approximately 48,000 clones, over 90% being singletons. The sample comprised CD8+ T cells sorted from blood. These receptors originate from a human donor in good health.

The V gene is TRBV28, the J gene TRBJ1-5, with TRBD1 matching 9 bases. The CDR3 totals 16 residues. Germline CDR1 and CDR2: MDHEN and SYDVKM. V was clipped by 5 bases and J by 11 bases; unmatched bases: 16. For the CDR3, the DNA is TGTGCCAGCAGTAGAACCGGGACAGGGATGGCTTGGGCCCAGCATTTT. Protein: CASSRTGTGMAWAQHF.

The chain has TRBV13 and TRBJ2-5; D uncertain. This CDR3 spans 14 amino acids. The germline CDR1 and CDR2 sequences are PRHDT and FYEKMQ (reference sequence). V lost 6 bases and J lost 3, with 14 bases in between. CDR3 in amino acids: CASSYMVAEETQYF. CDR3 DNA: TGTGCCAGCAGTTACATGGTGGCGGAAGAGACCCAGTACTTC. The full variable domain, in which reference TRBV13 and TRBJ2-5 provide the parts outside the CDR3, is AAGVIQSPRHLIKEKRETATLKCYPIPRHDTVYWYQQGPGQDPQFLISFYEKMQSDKGSIPDRFSAQQFSDYHSELNMSSLELGDSALYFCASSYMVAEETQYFGPGTRLLVL.

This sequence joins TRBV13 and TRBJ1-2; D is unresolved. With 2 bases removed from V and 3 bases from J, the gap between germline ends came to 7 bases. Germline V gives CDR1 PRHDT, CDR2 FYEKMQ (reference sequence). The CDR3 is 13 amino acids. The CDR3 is CASSLSNHYGYTF. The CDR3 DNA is TGTGCCAGCAGCTTATCCAACCACTATGGCTACACCTTC.

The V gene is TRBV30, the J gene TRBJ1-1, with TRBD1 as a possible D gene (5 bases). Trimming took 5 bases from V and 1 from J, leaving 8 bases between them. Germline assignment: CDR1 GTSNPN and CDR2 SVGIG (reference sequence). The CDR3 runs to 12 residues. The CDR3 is CAWSGPNTEAFF. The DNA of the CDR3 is TGTGCCTGGTCGGGGCCGAACACTGAAGCTTTCTTT.

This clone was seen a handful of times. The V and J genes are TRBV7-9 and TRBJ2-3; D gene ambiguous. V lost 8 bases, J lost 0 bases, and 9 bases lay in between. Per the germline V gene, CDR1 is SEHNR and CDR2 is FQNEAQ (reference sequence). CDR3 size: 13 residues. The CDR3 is CASLSPSTDTQYF. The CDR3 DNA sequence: TGTGCCAGCCTTTCCCCTAGCACAGATACGCAGTATTTT. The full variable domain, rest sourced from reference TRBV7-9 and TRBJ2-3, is DTGVSQNPRHKITKRGQNVTFRCDPISEHNRLYWYRQTLGQGPEFLTYFQNEAQLEKSRLLSDRFSAERPKGSFSTLEIQRTEQGDSAMYLCASLSPSTDTQYFGPGTRLTVL.

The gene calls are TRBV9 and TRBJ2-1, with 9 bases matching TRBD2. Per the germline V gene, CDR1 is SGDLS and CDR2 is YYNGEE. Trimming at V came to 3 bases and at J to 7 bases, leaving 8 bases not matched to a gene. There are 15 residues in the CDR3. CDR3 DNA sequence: TGTGCCAGCAGCGCTAGCGGGAACGTTGGGAATGAGCAGTTCTTC. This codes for CASSASGNVGNEQFF. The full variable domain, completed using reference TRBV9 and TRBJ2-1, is DSGVTQTPKHLITATGQRVTLRCSPRSGDLSVYWYQQSLDQGLQFLIQYYNGEERAKGNILERFSAQQFPDLHSELNLSSLELGDSALYFCASSASGNVGNEQFFGPGTRLTVL.

CDR3 bases: TGTGCCAGCAGTTTTGCGGGAGACTACGAGCAGTACTTC. This encodes CASSFAGDYEQYF. This chain connects TRBV6-1 to TRBJ2-7; 7 positions agree with TRBD2. Trimming at V came to 5 bases and at J to 3 bases, leaving 4 bases not matched to a gene. The CDR3 is 13 residues long. Germline V lookup: CDR1 MNHNS, CDR2 SASEGT.

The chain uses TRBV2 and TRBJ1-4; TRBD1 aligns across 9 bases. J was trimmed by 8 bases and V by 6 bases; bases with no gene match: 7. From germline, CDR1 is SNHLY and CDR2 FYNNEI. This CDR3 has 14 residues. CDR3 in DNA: TGTGCCAGCAGCGAACAGGGGGCGTTGGAAAAACTGTTTTTT. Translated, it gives CASSEQGALEKLFF. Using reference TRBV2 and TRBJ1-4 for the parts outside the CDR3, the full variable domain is EPEVTQTPSHQVTQMGQEVILRCVPISNHLYFYWYRQILGQKVEFLVSFYNNEISEKSEIFDDQFSVERPDGSNFTLKIRSTKLEDSAMYFCASSEQGALEKLFFGSGTQLSVL.

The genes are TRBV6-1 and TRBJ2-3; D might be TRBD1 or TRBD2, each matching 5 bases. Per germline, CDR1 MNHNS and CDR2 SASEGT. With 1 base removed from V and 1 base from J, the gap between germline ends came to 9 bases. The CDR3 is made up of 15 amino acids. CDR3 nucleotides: TGTGCCAGCAGTGAAGGGGGGACCCGCACAGATACGCAGTATTTT. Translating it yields CASSEGGTRTDTQYF.

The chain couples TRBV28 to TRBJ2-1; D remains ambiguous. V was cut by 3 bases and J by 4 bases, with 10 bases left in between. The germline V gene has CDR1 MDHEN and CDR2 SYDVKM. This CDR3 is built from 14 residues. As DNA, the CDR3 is TGTGCCAGCAGTTTGAAGACCCCTTACAATGAGCAGTTCTTC. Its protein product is CASSLKTPYNEQFF.

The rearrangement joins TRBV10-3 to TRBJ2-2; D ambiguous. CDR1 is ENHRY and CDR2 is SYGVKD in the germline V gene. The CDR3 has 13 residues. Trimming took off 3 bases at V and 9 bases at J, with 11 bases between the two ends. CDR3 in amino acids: CAISDYLLRELFF. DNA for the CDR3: TGTGCCATCAGTGACTATCTTCTGAGGGAGCTGTTTTTT.

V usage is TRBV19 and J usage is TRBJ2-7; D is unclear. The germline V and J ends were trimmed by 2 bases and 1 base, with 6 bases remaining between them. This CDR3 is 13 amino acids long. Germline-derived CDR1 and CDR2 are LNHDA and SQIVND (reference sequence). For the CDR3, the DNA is TGTGCCAGTAGTATAACCGGGTCCTACGAGCAGTACTTC. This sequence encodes CASSITGSYEQYF.

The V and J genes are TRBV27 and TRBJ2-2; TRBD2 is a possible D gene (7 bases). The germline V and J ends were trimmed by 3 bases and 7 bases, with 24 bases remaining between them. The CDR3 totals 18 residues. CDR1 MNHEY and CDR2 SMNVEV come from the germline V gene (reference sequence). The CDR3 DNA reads TGTGCCAGCAGTTTGTTCGCCGGCGGGGGCACGAACGGCGGGGAGCTGTTTTTT. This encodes CASSLFAGGGTNGGELFF.

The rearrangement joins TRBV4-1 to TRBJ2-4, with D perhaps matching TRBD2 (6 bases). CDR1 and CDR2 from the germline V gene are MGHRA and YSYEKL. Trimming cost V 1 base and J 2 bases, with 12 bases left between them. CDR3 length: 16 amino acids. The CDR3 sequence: CASSQVGGVTKNIQYF. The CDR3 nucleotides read TGCGCCAGCAGCCAAGTAGGAGGGGTGACCAAAAACATTCAGTACTTC.

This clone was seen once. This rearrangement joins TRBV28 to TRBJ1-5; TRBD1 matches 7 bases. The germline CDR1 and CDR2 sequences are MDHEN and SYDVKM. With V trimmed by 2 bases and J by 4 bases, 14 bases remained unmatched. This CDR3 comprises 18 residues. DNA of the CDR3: TGTGCCAGCAGTTTAAGACAGGGAGGTGTTTTAGGAAATCAGCCCCAGCATTTT. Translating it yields CASSLRQGGVLGNQPQHF.

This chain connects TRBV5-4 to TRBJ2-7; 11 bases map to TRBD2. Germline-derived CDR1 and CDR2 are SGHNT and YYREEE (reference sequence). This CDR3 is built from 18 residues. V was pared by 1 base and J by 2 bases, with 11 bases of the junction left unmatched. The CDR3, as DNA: TGTGCCAGCAGCTTGATGGGGGTAGCGGGAGGGTGGGCCTACGAGCAGTACTTC. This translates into CASSLMGVAGGWAYEQYF.

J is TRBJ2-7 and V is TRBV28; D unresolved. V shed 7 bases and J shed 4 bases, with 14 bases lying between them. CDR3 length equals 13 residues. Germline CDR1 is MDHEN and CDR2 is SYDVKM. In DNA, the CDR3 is TGTGCCAGCACCAGCCCCCTATTTTACGAGCAGTACTTC. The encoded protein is CASTSPLFYEQYF.

This chain's CDR3 is CASSPETGTSYEQYF. The CDR3 nucleotides are TGTGCCAGCAGCCCCGAAACCGGGACTTCCTACGAGCAGTACTTC. The genes are TRBV6-1 and TRBJ2-7, with TRBD2 as a possible D gene (6 bases). Germline CDR1 is MNHNS and CDR2 is SASEGT. With 6 bases removed from V and 1 base from J, the gap between germline ends came to 16 bases. CDR3 length: 15 residues.

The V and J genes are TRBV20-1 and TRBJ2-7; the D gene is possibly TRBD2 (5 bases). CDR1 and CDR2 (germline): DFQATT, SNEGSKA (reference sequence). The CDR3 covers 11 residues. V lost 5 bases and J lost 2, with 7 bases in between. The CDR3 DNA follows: TGCAGTGCTGGGGAGACCTACGAGCAGTACTTC. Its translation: CSAGETYEQYF.